This TCR beta chain was obtained from a study of control samples from healthy donors and cancer patients. Using immunoSEQ multiplex PCR, the repertoire was profiled, and TCRdb retains in-frame clones only, with some absent. The repertoire holds roughly 25,000 clones, with just over 90% as singletons. The V gene's germline CDR1 is SGHTA and CDR2 FQGNSA. The CDR3 runs to 14 residues. The V end was cut by 6 bases, the J end by 8 bases, with 14 bases between. The sample consisted of PBMCs. The sequence was obtained from a man aged 45-65 years with lung cancer. This chain uses TRBV7-2 with TRBJ1-6, with D maybe TRBD1 (6 bases). The CDR3 region is CASRVGGGYSPLHF. In nucleotides, the CDR3 is TGTGCCAGCAGAGTAGGGGGGGGTTATTCACCCCTCCACTTT.